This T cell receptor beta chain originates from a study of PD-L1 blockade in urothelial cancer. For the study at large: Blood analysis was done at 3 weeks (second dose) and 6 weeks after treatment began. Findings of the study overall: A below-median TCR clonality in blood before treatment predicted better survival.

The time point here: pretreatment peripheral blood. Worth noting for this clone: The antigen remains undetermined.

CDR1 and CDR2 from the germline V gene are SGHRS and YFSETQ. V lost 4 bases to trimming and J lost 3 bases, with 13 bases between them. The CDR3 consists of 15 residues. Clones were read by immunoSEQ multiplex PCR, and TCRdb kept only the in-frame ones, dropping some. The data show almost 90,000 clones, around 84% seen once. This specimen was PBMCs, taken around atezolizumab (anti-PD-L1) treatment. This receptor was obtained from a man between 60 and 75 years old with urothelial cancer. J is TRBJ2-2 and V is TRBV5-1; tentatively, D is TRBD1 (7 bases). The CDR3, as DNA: TGCGCCAGCAGCCCCCAGGGGGAGGACACCGGGGAGCTGTTTTTT. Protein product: CASSPQGEDTGELFF. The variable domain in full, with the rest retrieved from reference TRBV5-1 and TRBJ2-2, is KAGVTQTPRYLIKTRGQQVTLSCSPISGHRSVSWYQQTPGQGLQFLFEYFSETQRNKGNFPGRFSGRQFSNSRSEMNVSTLELGDSALYLCASSPQGEDTGELFFGEGSRLTVL.